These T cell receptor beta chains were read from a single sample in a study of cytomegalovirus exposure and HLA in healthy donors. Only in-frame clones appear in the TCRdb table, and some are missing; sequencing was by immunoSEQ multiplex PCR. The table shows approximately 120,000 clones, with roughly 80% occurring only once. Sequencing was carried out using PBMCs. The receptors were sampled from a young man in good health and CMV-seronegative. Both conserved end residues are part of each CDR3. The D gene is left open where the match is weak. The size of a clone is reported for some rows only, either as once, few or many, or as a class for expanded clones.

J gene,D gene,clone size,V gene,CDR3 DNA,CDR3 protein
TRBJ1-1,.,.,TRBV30,TGTGCCTGGAGTGTGGGCCCTGGGGGGATGAAGGAAGCTTTCTTT,CAWSVGPGGMKEAFF
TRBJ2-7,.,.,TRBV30,TGTGCCTTACAGGGTTCCTACGAGCAGTACTTC,CALQGSYEQYF
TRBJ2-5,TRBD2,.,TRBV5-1,TGCGCCAGCAGCTTTGGGGGGGGACCCGTGTACTTC,CASSFGGGPVYF
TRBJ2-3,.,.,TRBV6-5,TGTGCCAGCAGTTATAAGGGGACGCAGTATTTT,CASSYKGTQYF
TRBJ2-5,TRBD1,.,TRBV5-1,TGCGCCAGCAGCTCCGGGACAGGTCAGGAGACCCAGTACTTC,CASSSGTGQETQYF
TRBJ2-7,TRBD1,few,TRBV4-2,TGTGCCAGCAGCCTCGAACGGACAGGGTACGAGCAGTACTTC,CASSLERTGYEQYF
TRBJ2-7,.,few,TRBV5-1,TGCGCCAGCGCAATTGCGGGCTCCTACGAGCAGTACTTC,CASAIAGSYEQYF
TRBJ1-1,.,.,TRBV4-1,TGCGCCAGCAGGCGGGACACTGAAGCTTTCTTT,CASRRDTEAFF
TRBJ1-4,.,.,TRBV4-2,TGTGCCAGCAGCCAAGATCCGAGGGTTGCTAATGAAAAACTGTTTTTT,CASSQDPRVANEKLFF
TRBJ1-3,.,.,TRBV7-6,TGTGCCAGCAGCTTAGTGAGCCGGTTTACTGAAAACACCATATATTTT,CASSLVSRFTENTIYF
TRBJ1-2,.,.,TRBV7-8,TGTGCCAGCAGCTTACGGGGCAGGGGTAACTATGGCTACACCTTC,CASSLRGRGNYGYTF
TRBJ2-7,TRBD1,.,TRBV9,TGTGCCAGCAGCGTCCTACAGGGGTCCTACGAGCAGTACTTC,CASSVLQGSYEQYF
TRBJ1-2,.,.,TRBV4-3,TGCGCCAGCAGCCAAGGCATGGACTCTTTCTATGGCTACACCTTC,CASSQGMDSFYGYTF
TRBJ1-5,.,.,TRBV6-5,TGTGCCAGCAGTCCCCAGGGAAGTACCAATCAGCCCCAGCATTTT,CASSPQGSTNQPQHF
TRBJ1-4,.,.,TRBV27,TGTGCCAGCAGTCCATTCTCAGCAGGGGCTAATGAAAAACTGTTTTTT,CASSPFSAGANEKLFF
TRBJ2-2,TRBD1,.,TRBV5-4,TGTGCCAGCAGCTTGGGGGGATACAGGGGAAGTATCGGGGAGCTGTTTTTT,CASSLGGYRGSIGELFF
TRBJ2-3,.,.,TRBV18,TGTGCCAGCTCACCACTGGCAGGCGGGTCAGATACGCAGTATTTT,CASSPLAGGSDTQYF
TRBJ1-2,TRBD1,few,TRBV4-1,TGCGCCAGCAGCCAAGCGGGACAGGGAGCATATGGCTACACCTTC,CASSQAGQGAYGYTF
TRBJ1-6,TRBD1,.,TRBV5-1,TGCGCCAGCAGCTCAGTGGGACAGACGAATTCACCCCTCCACTTT,CASSSVGQTNSPLHF
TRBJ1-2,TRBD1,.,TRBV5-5,TGTGCCAGCATCGCAAAACAGGGGGCGCAAGACTATGGCTACACCTTC,CASIAKQGAQDYGYTF
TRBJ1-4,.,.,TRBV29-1,TGCAGCGTGCGAGGTGTGAAGACTAATGAAAAACTGTTTTTT,CSVRGVKTNEKLFF
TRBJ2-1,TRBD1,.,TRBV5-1,TGCGCCAGTAGCTTGCGAGCAGGGGGCAATGAGCAGTTCTTC,CASSLRAGGNEQFF
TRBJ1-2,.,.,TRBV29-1,TGCAGCACTGGGCAGGGCCGGAGCGATGGCTACACCTTC,CSTGQGRSDGYTF
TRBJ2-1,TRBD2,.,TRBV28,TGTGCCAGCATCGGGCTACGTGCGCGGACTAGCGGGGGAAATGAGCAGTTCTTC,CASIGLRARTSGGNEQFF
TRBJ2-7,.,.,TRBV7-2,TGTGCCAGCAGCTTAGCGGAGGCAGCTTACTACGAGCAGTACTTC,CASSLAEAAYYEQYF
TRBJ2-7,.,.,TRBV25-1,TGTGCCAGCAGTGTACAGGGTGCTCCCTACGAGCAGTACTTC,CASSVQGAPYEQYF
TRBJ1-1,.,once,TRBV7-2,TGTGCCAGCAGCGCTAAGACTGCTAGCATGAACACTGAAGCTTTCTTT,CASSAKTASMNTEAFF